These T cell receptor beta chains were read from a single sample in a study of vaccination and CD4 T cells after COVID-19. No antigen is known for these receptors. TCRdb processed the PCR reads anew with MiXCR; each CDR3 protein has one entry. The sample yields about 10,000 distinct CDR3 sequences, under 60% seen once. Input material: CD4+ T cells from blood, cultured in vitro. The receptors come from a human donor who had recovered from COVID-19. Each CDR3 is given with its conserved first and last residue. D genes are given only for firm matches. Part of the rows lack a size; the others show once, few, many or a class for expanded clones.

DNA,CDR3,J,D,size,V
TGTGCCAGCAGCTTAGGGGCGGGGGGATTCTCCTACGAGCAGTACTTC,CASSLGAGGFSYEQYF,TRBJ2-7,TRBD2,NA,TRBV7-9
TGCGCCAGCAGCTCGGCAGGGGGGCGGTACGAGCAGTACTTC,CASSSAGGRYEQYF,TRBJ2-7,NA,NA,TRBV5-1
TGTGCCAGCAGCTCGGGACAGATCTATGGCTACACCTTC,CASSSGQIYGYTF,TRBJ1-2,TRBD1,NA,TRBV7-2
TGTGCCAGCAGCCCGGACAGGGGTACGAATGAAGCTTTCTTT,CASSPDRGTNEAFF,TRBJ1-1,TRBD1,NA,TRBV6-1
TGTGCCAGTTCGGAGCTAGCGGGGGGAGTTAGCACAGATACGCAGTATTTT,CASSELAGGVSTDTQYF,TRBJ2-3,TRBD2,NA,TRBV19
TGTGCCATTAAGCCTAGCGGGGGGTCCGGGGAGCTGTTTTTT,CAIKPSGGSGELFF,TRBJ2-2,TRBD2,few,TRBV6-2/TRBV6-3
TGTGCCAGTACCCTGAACACTGAAGCTTTCTTT,CASTLNTEAFF,TRBJ1-1,NA,NA,TRBV19
TGTGCCAGTAGTGGGAGACTAGCGGCCCCTCCTTACGACGGTGTTAACTGGTATTTT,CASSGRLAAPPYDGVNWYF,TRBJ2-3,TRBD2,NA,TRBV19
TGTGCCTCGAGGACGTTAGCGAACACTGAAGCTTTCTTT,CASRTLANTEAFF,TRBJ1-1,NA,NA,TRBV2
TGTGCCAGCAGCGCCGGGACAGTCTATGGCTACACCTTC,CASSAGTVYGYTF,TRBJ1-2,TRBD1,NA,TRBV25-1
TGTGCCAGCGGGCGGGGGGATGGGCAAGAGACCCAGTACTTC,CASGRGDGQETQYF,TRBJ2-5,TRBD2,NA,TRBV7-2
TGTGCCAGCAGCTCTCCATTTGAGGGGGGGTATTTTAAGGAGACCCAGTACTTC,CASSSPFEGGYFKETQYF,TRBJ2-5,NA,NA,TRBV5-8
TGTGCCAGCAGGGACAGGGGAGTAGCCGGGGAGCTGTTTTTT,CASRDRGVAGELFF,TRBJ2-2,TRBD1,NA,TRBV6-1
TGTGCCAGCAGTTACTTGGGCCAGGGGGGTAACTATGGCTACACCTTC,CASSYLGQGGNYGYTF,TRBJ1-2,TRBD1,NA,TRBV6-5
TGTGCCATCAGTCAGGGAGTATTAGAGACCCAGTACTTC,CAISQGVLETQYF,TRBJ2-5,NA,once,TRBV10-3
TGTGCCAGCAGCACCCAGGCGTCCCTTTTTCAGGACTCACCCCTCCACTTT,CASSTQASLFQDSPLHF,TRBJ1-6,NA,NA,TRBV7-8
TGTGCCAGCAGTTTGGCCCCCCGGGGGAGCCATGGCTACACCTTC,CASSLAPRGSHGYTF,TRBJ1-2,NA,NA,TRBV12-3/TRBV12-4
TGTGCCAGCAGCTTAGAGGGGGCCAGGGGCCGGGCTTTCTTT,CASSLEGARGRAFF,TRBJ1-1,TRBD1,NA,TRBV7-2
TGTGCCAGCAGGGCGGACTCTGGGGCCAACGTCCTGACTTTC,CASRADSGANVLTF,TRBJ2-6,NA,NA,TRBV12-3/TRBV12-4
TGTGCCAGCAGCTTAAACAAGGGCCGACGGGGCAACACTGAAGCTTTCTTT,CASSLNKGRRGNTEAFF,TRBJ1-1,NA,NA,TRBV11-2
TGTGCCAGTACCCCGACAGGGTCTAAGAACGAGCAGTACTTC,CASTPTGSKNEQYF,TRBJ2-7,TRBD1,few,TRBV19
TGTGCCAGCAGCCAAGGGGTAAGGGGTCAGCCCCAGCATTTT,CASSQGVRGQPQHF,TRBJ1-5,NA,NA,TRBV3-1
TGTGCCAGCAGTAGTGAATATGGCTACACCTTC,CASSSEYGYTF,TRBJ1-2,NA,NA,TRBV2
TGTGCCTGGAGTGTAAAGGGAGGGGATGGCTACACCTTC,CAWSVKGGDGYTF,TRBJ1-2,NA,NA,TRBV30
TGCGCCAGCAGCGCCGGCGACCGAAACGTCCTGACTTTC,CASSAGDRNVLTF,TRBJ2-6,NA,NA,TRBV5-1
TGTGCCAGCAGCCCTGAGGGGGTTCCGGGTAATGAAAAACTGTTTTTT,CASSPEGVPGNEKLFF,TRBJ1-4,NA,NA,TRBV7-6
TGTGCCAGCAGCGGGCAAGGGCCACAAAAAGCTTTCTTT,CASSGQGPQKAFF,TRBJ1-1,NA,few,TRBV7-2
TGCAGTGCTAGAACTCAGGGGGCTTGGGGCAATCAGCCCCAGCATTTT,CSARTQGAWGNQPQHF,TRBJ1-5,TRBD1,NA,TRBV20-1
TGTGCCAGCAGTTTAGTTATCCAGAACACTGAAGCTTTCTTT,CASSLVIQNTEAFF,TRBJ1-1,NA,NA,TRBV2